This TCR beta chain was recorded in a study of beta chain features in type 1 diabetes. Findings and caveats of the study: Within each of all four CD4+ subsets, Type 1 diabetes patients had TCRB CDR3s that were moderately but significantly shorter. Lower insertion and higher deletion counts appeared at VDJ junctions in type 1 diabetes patients.

Deletions cut 4 bases from V and 1 base from J, with 7 bases between. This CDR3 spans 13 amino acids. Germline-derived CDR1 and CDR2 are LNHNV and YYDKDF (reference sequence). Investigators reverse transcribed all isolated RNA, so they sequenced expressed TCRB transcripts. The assay was immunoSEQ multiplex PCR, and TCRdb's table has in-frame clones only and misses some. The data show 970,000 or so clones, with 15% to 20% seen just once and 0.023% held by the top ten. With respect to this clone: Its antigen is unknown.

Sorting of CD4+ naive, central memory, regulatory and stem cell-like memory cells was performed via CD45RO/CCR7/CD25/CD127/CD95/CD27. The sequence was obtained from a woman between 18 and 29 years old in good health. The material sequenced was naive CD4+ T cells from blood. The rearrangement joins TRBV15 to TRBJ2-5; no clear D. CDR3: CATSMFPQETQYF. CDR3 nucleotide sequence: TGTGCCACCAGCATGTTTCCCCAAGAGACCCAGTACTTC. Combining the CDR3 with reference TRBV15 and TRBJ2-5 gives the whole variable domain DAMVIQNPRYQVTQFGKPVTLSCSQTLNHNVMYWYQQKSSQAPKLLFHYYDKDFNNEADTPDNFQSRRPNTSFCFLDIRSPGLGDTAMYLCATSMFPQETQYFGPGTRLLVL.